A selection of T cell receptor beta chains follows, all from one sample in a study of post-analysis software for immune sequencing data. TCRdb reprocessed the PCR reads with MiXCR, giving one entry per CDR3 protein. Among under 650,000 distinct CDR3 sequences listed, about 40% were seen once. The sequenced material came from blood. These receptor sequences come from a girl aged 5-17 years with multiple sclerosis. Both conserved end residues are part of each CDR3. A D gene is named only where the DNA matches it firmly. Clone sizes are given selectively: once, few, many, or a class where the clone is expanded.

D gene | J gene | clone size | V gene | CDR3 DNA | CDR3 protein
. | TRBJ2-3 | . | TRBV20-1 | TGCAGTGCCGCCCAGACTGGCAACACAGATACGCAGTATTTT | CSAAQTGNTDTQYF
TRBD2 | TRBJ2-7 | . | TRBV12-3/TRBV12-4 | TGTGCCAGCAGCCGTGGGACTAGCGGGCCTACCTACGAGCAGTACTTC | CASSRGTSGPTYEQYF
TRBD1 | TRBJ2-7 | few | TRBV20-1 | TGCAGTGTCTGGACAGGGGATTACGAGCAGTACTTC | CSVWTGDYEQYF
. | TRBJ1-5 | . | TRBV3-1 | TGTGCCAGCAGCCAAGGTCAGGGTGCGGTACAGCCCCAGCATTTT | CASSQGQGAVQPQHF
. | TRBJ2-4 | . | TRBV20-1 | TGCAGTACTAGGGCCGGGGCTGGGGACATTCAGTACTTC | CSTRAGAGDIQYF
. | TRBJ2-4 | few | TRBV7-6 | TGTGCCAGCAGCCCCGGGGTTGGCTTACTAGCCCAAAACATTCAGTACTTC | CASSPGVGLLAQNIQYF
TRBD1 | TRBJ1-5 | few | TRBV20-1 | TGCAGTGCTAGAGATGGGACAGGGGTCTACCTCAATCAGCCCCAGCATTTT | CSARDGTGVYLNQPQHF
TRBD1 | TRBJ2-1 | . | TRBV9 | TGTGCCAGCAGCGTAAGGGACAGGGAGAGCAATGAGCAGTTCTTC | CASSVRDRESNEQFF
TRBD2 | TRBJ2-5 | . | TRBV12-3/TRBV12-4 | TGTGCCAGCAGTTTGGGACTAGCGGGAGTCGGTCAAGAGACCCAGTACTTC | CASSLGLAGVGQETQYF
. | TRBJ1-2 | . | TRBV12-3/TRBV12-4 | TGTGCCAGCAACTCCGGAACCGGTTATGGCTACACCTTC | CASNSGTGYGYTF
TRBD2 | TRBJ2-3 | few | TRBV6-6 | TGTGCCAGCAGTTACTCGACCAAGCGGGACTCAGATACGCAGTATTTT | CASSYSTKRDSDTQYF
. | TRBJ1-2 | . | TRBV6-1 | TGTGCCAGCAGTGTTGAAATTGACTATGGCTACACCTTC | CASSVEIDYGYTF
TRBD1 | TRBJ1-5 | . | TRBV12-3/TRBV12-4 | TGTGCCAGCAGTGAGACAGGGGGAAATCAGCCCCAGCATTTT | CASSETGGNQPQHF
. | TRBJ1-5 | . | TRBV19 | TGTGCCAGTAGTCACAGGGAACGCAATCAGCCCCAGCATTTT | CASSHRERNQPQHF
TRBD2 | TRBJ2-7 | . | TRBV3-1 | TGTGCCAGCAGCCAAGCTAGCGGGGCTACCTACGAGCAGTACTTC | CASSQASGATYEQYF
. | TRBJ1-1 | . | TRBV7-2 | TGTGCCAACAGCCGGACCCTGAACACTGAAGCTTTCTTT | CANSRTLNTEAFF
TRBD1 | TRBJ1-6 | few | TRBV5-1 | TGCGCCAGCAGCAGGGACAGGGAGCGTTCACCCCTCCACTTT | CASSRDRERSPLHF
. | TRBJ2-1 | . | TRBV11-3 | TGTGCCAGCAGCTTACAGGGCTCCAATGAGCAGTTCTTC | CASSLQGSNEQFF
TRBD2 | TRBJ2-1 | . | TRBV4-2 | TGTGCCAGCAGCCAATATTTAGCGGGGGACTACAATGAGCAGTTCTTC | CASSQYLAGDYNEQFF
. | TRBJ2-7 | . | TRBV7-8 | TGTGCCGAGTCCCTTAACTCCTACGAGCAGTACTTC | CAESLNSYEQYF
TRBD2 | TRBJ2-7 | . | TRBV12-3/TRBV12-4 | TGTGCCTGCAGTTGGGGCGGGTCGCGGGGGGCCTCCTACGAGCAGTACTTC | CACSWGGSRGASYEQYF
. | TRBJ2-7 | . | TRBV3-1 | TGTGCCAGCAGCCAGGTGGGGTCGGGATTTGACGAGCAGTACTTC | CASSQVGSGFDEQYF
. | TRBJ2-7 | . | TRBV5-1 | TGCGCCAGCAGCGAGGGGACCACCAGCTCCTACGAGCAGTACTTC | CASSEGTTSSYEQYF
. | TRBJ2-1 | . | TRBV20-1 | TGCAGTGCTGACCAGCGTCCGAATGAGCAGTTCTTC | CSADQRPNEQFF
. | TRBJ2-3 | . | TRBV3-1 | TGTGCCAGCAGTCAACAATTTTCACCTGCAGATACGCAGTATTTT | CASSQQFSPADTQYF
. | TRBJ2-7 | . | TRBV7-2 | TGTGCCAGTAGCGCCATGGGCCCACCGGACGAGCAGTACTTC | CASSAMGPPDEQYF
TRBD1 | TRBJ1-5 | few | TRBV13 | TGTGCCAGCAGCTCCGGACAGGGGGGTGGTCAGCCCCAGCATTTT | CASSSGQGGGQPQHF
. | TRBJ2-7 | many | TRBV10-3 | TGTGCCATCAGTGATATGTCTTGGGAGCAGTACTTC | CAISDMSWEQYF
. | TRBJ1-1 | . | TRBV5-1 | TGCGCCAGCAGATTCAGGAGAGAAGCTTTCTTT | CASRFRREAFF
. | TRBJ2-5 | many | TRBV29-1 | TGCAGCGTTGAACGGGGGGCCGGGGAGACCCAGTACTTC | CSVERGAGETQYF